This passage covers 6 T cell receptor beta chains from one sample sequenced in a study of metastatic and nonmetastatic thyroid tumors. From the PCR reads, TCRdb re-called clones with MiXCR. The data show fewer than 25,000 clones, just over 14% seen once. No treatment had been given to any patient before thyroid surgery. The sample taken for sequencing was tumor tissue. The receptors come from a female donor with papillary thyroid cancer or a benign thyroid nodule (not recorded which). Some clones in this sample may be carry-over from other donors' samples.

In this sample, this clone turned up many times. The chain recombines TRBV3-1 with TRBJ2-5, with 16 bases fitting TRBD2. This CDR3 has 16 amino acids. Unmatched junction bases numbered 8, after V lost 8 bases and J lost 5 bases. The germline V gene encodes CDR1 LGHDT and CDR2 YNNKEL (reference sequence). The CDR3 DNA sequence: TGTGCCAGCTCGGGGACTAGCGGGGGGGGAGCCGAGACCCAGTACTTC. This codes for CASSGTSGGGAETQYF.

The V gene is TRBV6-1, the J gene TRBJ1-1, with D unresolved. V lost 3 bases and J lost 0, with 11 bases in between. CDR3 length: 15 amino acids. Germline assignment: CDR1 MNHNS and CDR2 SASEGT. In nucleotides, the CDR3 is TGTGCCAGCAGTGAGGGGAGAAGTATGAACACTGAAGCTTTCTTT. This codes for CASSEGRSMNTEAFF.

With regard to this clone: This may come from a read error, since a much larger clone is one base off. This chain links TRBV18 with TRBJ1-3; 9 nucleotides match TRBD1. Trimming took 7 bases from V and 0 from J; bases not matched to a gene: 7. The CDR3 has 16 amino acids. Germline CDR1 and CDR2: KGHSH and LQKENI. CDR3 nucleotide sequence: TGTGCCAGCTTGTCACAGGGGGCTGCCTCTGGAAACACCATATATTTT. The encoded protein is CASLSQGAASGNTIYF. The whole variable domain, remainder taken from reference TRBV18 and TRBJ1-3, is NAGVMQNPRHLVRRRGQEARLRCSPMKGHSHVYWYRQLPEEGLKFMVYLQKENIIDESGMPKERFSAEFPKEGPSILRIQQVVRGDSAAYFCASLSQGAASGNTIYFGEGSWLTVV.

The sample holds many counts of this clone. The rearrangement links TRBV7-3 to TRBJ2-2; 9 bases are shared with TRBD1. Germline CDR1 and CDR2: SGHTA and FQGTGA. The ends lost 2 bases at V and 2 bases at J; junction bases unmatched: 3. This CDR3 is 16 amino acids long. CDR3: CASSLGGQGNTGELFF. The CDR3 bases are TGTGCCAGCAGCTTAGGGGGACAGGGAAACACCGGGGAGCTGTTTTTT.

This clone was seen repeatedly, ten times or more. The chain has TRBV9 and TRBJ2-2; D gene unclear. The germline V gene encodes CDR1 SGDLS and CDR2 YYNGEE. This CDR3 has 13 amino acids. Trimming removed 4 bases from V and 7 bases from J, with 11 bases in between. CDR3 sequence (DNA): TGTGCCAGCAGCCTAATGGTGGTCGGGGAGCTGTTTTTT. This translates into CASSLMVVGELFF.

This clone turned up a few times. A single base separates this from a much larger clone, so it may be a read error. The J gene is TRBJ2-1, the V gene TRBV12-3 or TRBV12-4; 8 bases match TRBD1. Losses at the gene ends were 7 bases for V and 4 bases for J; bases not matched to a gene: 3. The CDR3 is 13 residues long. Here the CDR3 reads CASTRTGYNEQFF. The CDR3 coding sequence is TGTGCCAGCACGCGGACAGGGTACAATGAGCAGTTCTTC.